The 2 T cell receptor beta chains below come from one sample, sequenced in a study of cytomegalovirus exposure and HLA in healthy donors. 13 Jbeta primers and 60 Vbeta primers were used for the PCR. Profiling relied on immunoSEQ multiplex PCR, and the TCRdb table lists in-frame clones only, not all of them. The repertoire holds approximately 170,000 clones, with 70% as singletons. Sequencing was done on a sample of PBMCs. The receptors derive from a man aged 18 to 35 in good health and CMV-seropositive.

The chain links TRBV2 to TRBJ1-4; D ambiguous. CDR3 length: 15 amino acids. V was pared by 6 bases and J by 4 bases, with 15 bases between. CDR1 is SNHLY, CDR2 FYNNEI, per germline. The CDR3 nucleotides are TGTGCCAGCAGCGAGGAGGGCAGGCGTAATGAAAAACTGTTTTTT. Protein: CASSEEGRRNEKLFF.

V gene TRBV19 combines with J gene TRBJ1-2; D gene uncertain. The CDR3 runs to 15 residues. Germline assignment: CDR1 LNHDA and CDR2 SQIVND (reference sequence). With 7 bases removed from V and 6 bases from J, the gap between germline ends came to 21 bases. The CDR3 region is CASTAGLSGRDGYTF. CDR3 nucleotides: TGTGCCAGTACGGCGGGCCTCTCCGGCCGCGATGGCTACACCTTC.